This T cell receptor (beta chain) was observed in a study of T cells expressing NK-cell markers. Study-wide background: Sorted CD3+CD56+NKG2C+, CD3+CD56+NKG2C- and CD3+CD56-NKG2C+ T cells provided the TCR beta repertoires.

Germline values: CDR1 MNHEY, CDR2 SMNVEV (reference sequence). The CDR3 is made up of 13 amino acids. UMIs were included in TCR beta cDNA generated by 5'RACE template switching. TCRdb reanalyzed the 5' RACE reads and collapses them to one entry per CDR3 protein, without DNA. The sample totals more than 250,000 distinct CDR3 sequences. A remark on this clonotype: What it recognizes is unknown.

Study-wide results and limits: These clonotypes additionally ranked first within the CD3+CD56-NKG2C+ fraction of a handful of donors. For over five donors, the dominant NKG2C+ clonotypes made up roughly 1.0-7.0% of their CD8+ T cells.

The sample taken for sequencing was blood T cells: a sorted CD56 or NKG2C T cell subset, CD4+ or CD8+ T cells, or bulk PBMC T cells (not recorded which). The chain employs TRBV27 and TRBJ1-4. The sequence was collected from a man aged 18 to 29 in good health. The CDR3 loop reads CASSPQYTEKLFF. The full variable domain, its missing parts supplied by reference TRBV27 and TRBJ1-4, is EAQVTQNPRYLITVTGKKLTVTCSQNMNHEYMSWYRQDPGLGLRQIYYSMNVEVTDKGDVPEGYKVSRKEKRNFPLILESPSPNQTSLYFCASSPQYTEKLFFGSGTQLSVL.